The clone carrying this T cell receptor (beta chain) was found many times. Its antigen is not identified. The length of the CDR3 is 18 residues. Trimming took 0 bases from V and 1 from J; bases not matched to a gene: 11. The germline CDR1 and CDR2 sequences are SNHLY and FYNNEI. 5'RACE, which relied on constant-segment primers, yielded TCR alpha and TCR beta cDNA libraries carrying sample barcodes and UMIs. Via MiXCR, TCRdb re-called the 5' RACE reads, giving one row per CDR3 protein. The repertoire holds 450,000 or so distinct CDR3 sequences, with about 19% as singletons. The entry originates in a study of T-cell memory formation after mild COVID-19. Whole-study context: Largely, the TCR clusters proved donor specific. Notes on the study in general: Chiefly within CM and EM were the contracting CD4+ clones; CD8+ ones were within EMRA. Some clones that responded turned up in pre-infection memory, which suggests that cross-reactive memory joined in.

V gene TRBV2 combines with J gene TRBJ1-2; 7 nucleotides match TRBD1. Source material: PBMCs or a T cell subset sorted from them (not recorded which). The TCR originated in an adult woman who had mild COVID-19 (a few samples of this study predate the infection). Cell type and time point are not known. CDR3 sequence reads: CASSEAPGQTGYNYGYTF. CDR3 nucleotides: TGTGCCAGCAGTGAAGCGCCGGGACAGACAGGCTATAACTATGGCTACACCTTC.